These T cell receptor beta chains were read from a single sample in a study of blood T cell repertoires in COVID-19. This table comes from immunoSEQ multiplex PCR, and its TCRdb copy is limited to in-frame clones, with some not included. The sample has approximately 240,000 clones, 70% to 90% seen once; the top ten hold about 12%. Sequences were obtained from peripheral blood. These receptors originate from a woman aged 18-29 years who had recovered from COVID-19. Both conserved end residues are part of each CDR3. A D gene is named only where the DNA matches it firmly. Clone size appears in some rows only: once, few, many, or a class for an expanded clone.

clone size: NA; V gene: TRBV7-2; CDR3 length: 14; D gene: NA; J gene: TRBJ1-2; CDR3 protein: CASRVEVRDYGYTF; CDR3 DNA: TGTGCCAGCAGGGTTGAAGTACGGGACTATGGCTACACCTTC
clone size: NA; V gene: TRBV9; CDR3 length: 15; D gene: NA; J gene: TRBJ1-5; CDR3 protein: CASSVGGQPYQPQHF; CDR3 DNA: TGTGCCAGCAGCGTAGGGGGGCAGCCCTATCAGCCCCAGCATTTT
clone size: NA; V gene: TRBV11-2; CDR3 length: 16; D gene: NA; J gene: TRBJ2-3; CDR3 protein: CASSLFLASSTDTQYF; CDR3 DNA: TGTGCCAGCAGCTTGTTTTTGGCTTCTAGCACAGATACGCAGTATTTT
clone size: NA; V gene: TRBV7-9; CDR3 length: 14; D gene: TRBD1; J gene: TRBJ1-1; CDR3 protein: CASSFDRGPEKAFF; CDR3 DNA: TGTGCCAGCAGCTTCGACAGGGGGCCTGAAAAAGCTTTCTTT
clone size: NA; V gene: TRBV5-6; CDR3 length: 13; D gene: NA; J gene: TRBJ1-1; CDR3 protein: CASSFTGSGEAFF; CDR3 DNA: TGTGCCAGCAGCTTTACAGGGTCCGGTGAAGCTTTCTTT
clone size: once; V gene: TRBV5-1; CDR3 length: 14; D gene: NA; J gene: TRBJ1-1; CDR3 protein: CASSPGGSRTEAFF; CDR3 DNA: TGCGCCAGCAGCCCTGGGGGGTCCCGAACTGAAGCTTTCTTT
clone size: NA; V gene: TRBV11-2; CDR3 length: 15; D gene: TRBD1; J gene: TRBJ1-2; CDR3 protein: CASSLALDRVIGYTF; CDR3 DNA: TGTGCCAGCAGCTTAGCCCTGGACAGGGTTATTGGCTACACCTTC
clone size: NA; V gene: TRBV30; CDR3 length: 16; D gene: NA; J gene: TRBJ1-1; CDR3 protein: CAWSVESRGMNTEAFF; CDR3 DNA: TGTGCCTGGAGTGTAGAATCCAGGGGCATGAACACTGAAGCTTTCTTT
clone size: NA; V gene: TRBV6-6; CDR3 length: 14; D gene: NA; J gene: TRBJ1-5; CDR3 protein: CASSWTELNQPQHF; CDR3 DNA: TGTGCCAGCAGTTGGACAGAACTCAATCAGCCCCAGCATTTT
clone size: NA; V gene: TRBV29-1; CDR3 length: 11; D gene: NA; J gene: TRBJ1-1; CDR3 protein: CSVSLNTEAFF; CDR3 DNA: TGCAGCGTTAGCCTGAACACTGAAGCTTTCTTT
clone size: NA; V gene: TRBV3-1/TRBV3-2; CDR3 length: 16; D gene: TRBD1; J gene: TRBJ1-2; CDR3 protein: CASSQDLTGDISGYTF; CDR3 DNA: TGTGCCAGCAGCCAAGATTTGACAGGGGATATATCTGGCTACACCTTC
clone size: NA; V gene: TRBV5-5; CDR3 length: 14; D gene: TRBD2; J gene: TRBJ2-7; CDR3 protein: CASSLELAGGEQYF; CDR3 DNA: TGTGCCAGCAGCTTGGAACTAGCGGGAGGCGAGCAGTACTTC
clone size: once; V gene: TRBV5-1; CDR3 length: 14; D gene: TRBD1; J gene: TRBJ1-6; CDR3 protein: CASRMTGNNSPLHF; CDR3 DNA: TGCGCCAGCCGGATGACAGGGAATAATTCACCCCTCCACTTT
clone size: once; V gene: TRBV11-3; CDR3 length: 13; D gene: TRBD1; J gene: TRBJ1-3; CDR3 protein: CASSWTGENTIYF; CDR3 DNA: TGTGCCAGCAGCTGGACAGGGGAAAACACCATATATTTT
clone size: NA; V gene: TRBV2; CDR3 length: 13; D gene: NA; J gene: TRBJ1-5; CDR3 protein: CASLGQINQPQHF; CDR3 DNA: TGTGCCAGCCTTGGACAGATCAATCAGCCCCAGCATTTT
clone size: NA; V gene: TRBV9; CDR3 length: 16; D gene: TRBD1; J gene: TRBJ2-7; CDR3 protein: CASSVGGQGQTYEQYF; CDR3 DNA: TGTGCCAGCAGCGTAGGAGGACAGGGACAAACCTACGAGCAGTACTTC
clone size: NA; V gene: TRBV5-4; CDR3 length: 11; D gene: NA; J gene: TRBJ2-7; CDR3 protein: CASSNSYEQYF; CDR3 DNA: TGTGCCAGCAGTAATAGCTACGAGCAGTACTTC
clone size: NA; V gene: TRBV7-9; CDR3 length: 11; D gene: NA; J gene: TRBJ2-7; CDR3 protein: CASSPNYEQYF; CDR3 DNA: TGTGCCAGCAGCCCAAACTACGAGCAGTACTTC
clone size: few; V gene: TRBV6-5; CDR3 length: 14; D gene: NA; J gene: TRBJ1-3; CDR3 protein: CASSPLISGNTIYF; CDR3 DNA: TGTGCCAGCAGTCCCCTAATCTCTGGAAACACCATATATTTT
clone size: NA; V gene: TRBV30; CDR3 length: 22; D gene: TRBD2; J gene: TRBJ2-1; CDR3 protein: CAWNAVYSGSVVVGQVSGEQFF; CDR3 DNA: TGTGCCTGGAACGCAGTTTATAGCGGGAGCGTTGTAGTGGGCCAAGTGAGCGGTGAGCAGTTCTTC
clone size: once; V gene: TRBV19; CDR3 length: 15; D gene: TRBD1; J gene: TRBJ1-6; CDR3 protein: CASIPTGDSYSPLHF; CDR3 DNA: TGTGCCAGTATCCCAACAGGGGATTCCTATTCACCCCTCCACTTT
clone size: NA; V gene: TRBV7-2; CDR3 length: 15; D gene: NA; J gene: TRBJ2-7; CDR3 protein: CASSARWGGSYEQYF; CDR3 DNA: TGTGCCAGCAGCGCCCGGTGGGGCGGCTCCTACGAGCAGTACTTC
clone size: NA; V gene: TRBV27; CDR3 length: 12; D gene: NA; J gene: TRBJ2-2; CDR3 protein: CTTGVNTGELFF; CDR3 DNA: TGTACAACGGGAGTTAACACCGGGGAGCTGTTTTTT
clone size: NA; V gene: TRBV3-1/TRBV3-2; CDR3 length: 17; D gene: TRBD1; J gene: TRBJ1-1; CDR3 protein: CASSQRGTGLGNTEAFF; CDR3 DNA: TGTGCCAGCAGCCAAAGGGGGACAGGGTTAGGGAACACTGAAGCTTTCTTT
clone size: NA; V gene: TRBV27; CDR3 length: 15; D gene: NA; J gene: TRBJ2-7; CDR3 protein: CASSLSPTGSYEQYF; CDR3 DNA: TGTGCCAGCAGTTTATCGCCGACAGGCTCCTACGAGCAGTACTTC
clone size: NA; V gene: TRBV7-6; CDR3 length: 15; D gene: NA; J gene: TRBJ2-6; CDR3 protein: CASRGASSGANVLTF; CDR3 DNA: TGTGCCAGCAGGGGAGCGAGCTCTGGGGCCAACGTCCTGACTTTC
clone size: NA; V gene: TRBV28; CDR3 length: 16; D gene: NA; J gene: TRBJ1-5; CDR3 protein: CASQREGTNSNQPQHF; CDR3 DNA: TGTGCCAGCCAGAGGGAGGGGACAAATAGCAATCAGCCCCAGCATTTT
clone size: NA; V gene: TRBV29-1; CDR3 length: 13; D gene: TRBD1; J gene: TRBJ1-5; CDR3 protein: CSVEVLQGQPQHF; CDR3 DNA: TGCAGCGTTGAAGTGTTACAGGGGCAGCCCCAGCATTTT
clone size: NA; V gene: TRBV11-2; CDR3 length: 15; D gene: NA; J gene: TRBJ1-1; CDR3 protein: CASSLGGGGSTEAFF; CDR3 DNA: TGTGCCAGCAGCTTAGGGGGAGGGGGGTCCACTGAAGCTTTCTTT
clone size: NA; V gene: TRBV11-3; CDR3 length: 13; D gene: NA; J gene: TRBJ2-1; CDR3 protein: CASSKTNNNEQFF; CDR3 DNA: TGTGCCAGCAGCAAAACTAATAACAATGAGCAGTTCTTC
clone size: once; V gene: TRBV19; CDR3 length: 14; D gene: TRBD1; J gene: TRBJ1-4; CDR3 protein: CASSIRDRVEKLFF; CDR3 DNA: TGTGCCAGTAGTATCCGGGACAGGGTTGAAAAACTGTTTTTT
clone size: once; V gene: TRBV5-6; CDR3 length: 18; D gene: TRBD2; J gene: TRBJ2-3; CDR3 protein: CASSLQREYKASTDTQYF; CDR3 DNA: TGTGCCAGCAGCCTTCAGCGGGAGTATAAAGCTAGCACAGATACGCAGTATTTT
clone size: once; V gene: TRBV4-2; CDR3 length: 15; D gene: NA; J gene: TRBJ2-1; CDR3 protein: CASSQDGDWIEEQFF; CDR3 DNA: TGTGCCAGCAGCCAAGATGGGGACTGGATAGAAGAGCAGTTCTTC
clone size: NA; V gene: TRBV5-6; CDR3 length: 15; D gene: TRBD1; J gene: TRBJ1-4; CDR3 protein: CASSSQTGLNEKLFF; CDR3 DNA: TGTGCCAGCAGCTCGCAGACAGGGCTTAATGAAAAACTGTTTTTT
clone size: NA; V gene: TRBV28; CDR3 length: 16; D gene: NA; J gene: TRBJ1-1; CDR3 protein: CASSSLHVGQNTEAFF; CDR3 DNA: TGTGCCAGCAGTAGTCTCCACGTAGGACAAAACACTGAAGCTTTCTTT
clone size: NA; V gene: TRBV29-1; CDR3 length: 13; D gene: TRBD2; J gene: TRBJ2-1; CDR3 protein: CSVHSGRANEQFF; CDR3 DNA: TGCAGCGTTCATAGCGGGAGGGCGAATGAGCAGTTCTTC
clone size: few; V gene: TRBV3-1/TRBV3-2; CDR3 length: 12; D gene: NA; J gene: TRBJ2-7; CDR3 protein: CASSQYSYEQYF; CDR3 DNA: TGTGCCAGCAGCCAATACTCCTACGAGCAGTACTTC
clone size: NA; V gene: TRBV7-8; CDR3 length: 14; D gene: TRBD1; J gene: TRBJ2-5; CDR3 protein: CASSPGTAQETQYF; CDR3 DNA: TGTGCCAGCAGCCCCGGGACAGCTCAAGAGACCCAGTACTTC
clone size: NA; V gene: TRBV7-9; CDR3 length: 16; D gene: TRBD1; J gene: TRBJ1-2; CDR3 protein: CASSLMQGARGSGYTF; CDR3 DNA: TGTGCCAGCAGCTTAATGCAGGGGGCGCGAGGATCTGGCTACACCTTC
clone size: NA; V gene: TRBV24-1; CDR3 length: 16; D gene: NA; J gene: TRBJ2-7; CDR3 protein: CATSDPLSEGVYEQYF; CDR3 DNA: TGTGCCACCAGTGATCCTCTGTCCGAGGGTGTCTACGAGCAGTACTTC
clone size: NA; V gene: TRBV30; CDR3 length: 15; D gene: NA; J gene: TRBJ1-2; CDR3 protein: CAWTPEMGEGYGYTF; CDR3 DNA: TGTGCCTGGACCCCAGAGATGGGTGAGGGCTATGGCTACACCTTC
clone size: NA; V gene: TRBV12-5; CDR3 length: 15; D gene: NA; J gene: TRBJ2-6; CDR3 protein: CASDLSGAGANVLTF; CDR3 DNA: TGTGCTAGTGATTTAAGCGGAGCTGGGGCCAACGTCCTGACTTTC
clone size: NA; V gene: TRBV11-2; CDR3 length: 12; D gene: NA; J gene: TRBJ1-1; CDR3 protein: CASSLYITEAFF; CDR3 DNA: TGTGCCAGCAGCTTATATATCACTGAAGCTTTCTTT
clone size: NA; V gene: TRBV4-3; CDR3 length: 13; D gene: NA; J gene: TRBJ1-1; CDR3 protein: CASRRAGNTEAFF; CDR3 DNA: TGCGCCAGCAGGCGAGCTGGGAACACTGAAGCTTTCTTT
clone size: NA; V gene: TRBV6-2/TRBV6-3; CDR3 length: 15; D gene: TRBD2; J gene: TRBJ2-7; CDR3 protein: CASSYPLAGPYEQYF; CDR3 DNA: TGTGCCAGCAGTTACCCCCTAGCGGGACCTTACGAGCAGTACTTC
clone size: NA; V gene: TRBV7-2; CDR3 length: 12; D gene: NA; J gene: TRBJ2-3; CDR3 protein: CASNPPLDTQYF; CDR3 DNA: TGTGCCAGCAATCCCCCTTTGGATACGCAGTATTTT
clone size: once; V gene: TRBV13; CDR3 length: 14; D gene: TRBD2; J gene: TRBJ2-7; CDR3 protein: CASSSGTSVDEQYF; CDR3 DNA: TGTGCCAGCAGCTCAGGGACTAGCGTCGACGAGCAGTACTTC
clone size: NA; V gene: TRBV14; CDR3 length: 12; D gene: NA; J gene: TRBJ2-5; CDR3 protein: CASSQDRRTQYF; CDR3 DNA: TGTGCCAGCAGCCAAGATCGGAGGACCCAGTACTTC
clone size: NA; V gene: TRBV15; CDR3 length: 15; D gene: TRBD1; J gene: TRBJ2-2; CDR3 protein: CATSLGTGNTGELFF; CDR3 DNA: TGTGCCACCAGCTTAGGGACAGGGAACACCGGGGAGCTGTTTTTT
clone size: NA; V gene: TRBV27; CDR3 length: 14; D gene: NA; J gene: TRBJ2-2; CDR3 protein: CASRQAVNTGELFF; CDR3 DNA: TGTGCCAGCAGACAGGCGGTGAACACCGGGGAGCTGTTTTTT
clone size: NA; V gene: TRBV6-5; CDR3 length: 13; D gene: NA; J gene: TRBJ1-1; CDR3 protein: CASFLGAGTEAFF; CDR3 DNA: TGTGCCAGTTTTCTTGGGGCCGGCACTGAAGCTTTCTTT
clone size: NA; V gene: TRBV19; CDR3 length: 14; D gene: NA; J gene: TRBJ1-2; CDR3 protein: CASTPGGFNYGYTF; CDR3 DNA: TGTGCCAGTACCCCTGGAGGGTTCAACTATGGCTACACCTTC
clone size: few; V gene: TRBV12-5; CDR3 length: 15; D gene: TRBD1; J gene: TRBJ2-2; CDR3 protein: CASVGGTGGTGELFF; CDR3 DNA: TGTGCTAGTGTAGGAGGGACAGGGGGCACCGGGGAGCTGTTTTTT
clone size: NA; V gene: TRBV19; CDR3 length: 15; D gene: TRBD1; J gene: TRBJ2-7; CDR3 protein: CASSKKGAMSYEQYF; CDR3 DNA: TGTGCCAGTAGTAAGAAGGGGGCGATGTCCTACGAGCAGTACTTC
clone size: few; V gene: TRBV15; CDR3 length: 13; D gene: NA; J gene: TRBJ2-7; CDR3 protein: CATSRSGIHEQYF; CDR3 DNA: TGTGCCACCAGCCGATCTGGCATCCACGAGCAGTACTTC
clone size: few; V gene: TRBV29-1; CDR3 length: 12; D gene: NA; J gene: TRBJ2-3; CDR3 protein: CSVEVGAYSQYF; CDR3 DNA: TGCAGCGTTGAAGTGGGGGCTTATTCGCAGTATTTT
clone size: NA; V gene: TRBV11-2; CDR3 length: 18; D gene: TRBD2; J gene: TRBJ2-1; CDR3 protein: CASSLVGFGGSLGNEQFF; CDR3 DNA: TGTGCCAGCAGCTTGGTAGGCTTCGGCGGGAGCCTGGGGAATGAGCAGTTCTTC
clone size: NA; V gene: TRBV7-2; CDR3 length: 17; D gene: TRBD2; J gene: TRBJ2-1; CDR3 protein: CASSPLMREGQNNEQFF; CDR3 DNA: TGTGCCAGCAGCCCTTTAATGCGGGAGGGCCAAAACAATGAGCAGTTCTTC
clone size: few; V gene: TRBV24-1; CDR3 length: 14; D gene: NA; J gene: TRBJ1-2; CDR3 protein: CATSDWSTDRGYTF; CDR3 DNA: TGTGCCACCAGTGATTGGTCGACAGATCGTGGCTACACCTTC